Below, 8 T cell receptor beta chains from the same sample are listed, as sequenced in a study of T cells in Graves' hyperthyroidism and ophthalmopathy. It was RNA transcripts that yielded the amplified TCR beta CDR3 regions. Initially, a first-round RT-PCR of the TCR CDR3 employed the HTBI primer set. MiXCR, run by TCRdb on the multiplex PCR reads, gives a single entry per CDR3 protein. The sample shows around 390,000 distinct CDR3 sequences, roughly 15% of them seen only once. Sequenced sample: blood. Receptors originate from a woman under 40 with Graves' ophthalmopathy.

In this sample, this clonotype turned up many times. V and J are TRBV2 and TRBJ2-1, with TRBD2 matching over 14 bases. The CDR3 is 17 residues long. Unmatched junction bases numbered 4, after V lost 5 bases and J lost 1 base. Germline V lookup: CDR1 SNHLY, CDR2 FYNNEI. CDR3 nucleotides: TGTGCCAGCAGTTCGACTAGCGGGGGGGCATCCTACAATGAGCAGTTCTTC. It translates to CASSSTSGGASYNEQFF.

The V call is TRBV27, the J call TRBJ2-2; no firm D call. The CDR3 contains 14 residues. Germline values: CDR1 MNHEY, CDR2 SMNVEV (reference sequence). Trimming took 1 base from V and 5 from J, leaving 8 bases between them. Here the CDR3 DNA reads TGTGCCAGCAGTTTATGGCGGACGACCGGGGAGCTGTTTTTT. Its protein product is CASSLWRTTGELFF.

Of note for this clonotype: Being one base from a much bigger clone, this may be a read error. The genes are TRBV19 and TRBJ1-1; D might be TRBD1 (6 bases). The CDR3 runs to 14 residues. CDR1 and CDR2 (germline): LNHDA, SQIVND (reference sequence). CDR3 bases: TGTGCCAGTAGTATCTTCCGGGGGGACACTCAAGCTTTCTTT. Translation gives CASSIFRGDTQAFF.

This clonotype was seen many times. This rearrangement joins TRBV2 to TRBJ1-1; TRBD1 is a possible D gene (5 bases). The V and J ends lost 2 bases and 1 base respectively, with 26 bases between them. The CDR3 length is 20 residues. Germline CDR1 SNHLY, CDR2 FYNNEI. DNA of the CDR3: TGTGCCAGCAGTGAATCGGAGATTCCCGGGGCAGGGATCCAGAACACTGAAGCTTTCTTT. This gives the protein CASSESEIPGAGIQNTEAFF.

This clonotype was detected only a few times. CDR3 bases: TGTGCCAGCAGGTGGTTGGACAAACAGAAGACCCAGTACTTC. Its protein product is CASRWLDKQKTQYF. This chain uses TRBV6-1 with TRBJ2-5; a possible D gene is TRBD1 (5 bases). V was pared by 6 bases and J by 6 bases, with 17 bases between. Germline CDR1 and CDR2: MNHNS and SASEGT. The CDR3 has 14 amino acids.

The chain combines TRBV20-1 with TRBJ1-5; D ambiguous. Between the trimmed V and J ends, which lost 2 bases and 7 bases, there was a span of 18 bases. This CDR3 contains 15 residues. Germline V lookup: CDR1 DFQATT, CDR2 SNEGSKA (reference sequence). For the CDR3, the DNA is TGCAGTGCTAGAACCTCCCTCGCCGCTTTACAGCCCCAGCATTTT. Amino acid sequence: CSARTSLAALQPQHF.

J is TRBJ2-2 and V is TRBV15, with TRBD1 matching 9 bases. Germline CDR1 LNHNV, CDR2 YYDKDF (reference sequence). CDR3 length: 16 amino acids. V lost 1 base and J lost 3; bases outside the gene matches: 3. The CDR3 nucleotides read TGTGCCACCAGCAGAGTTCGACAGGGGGACACCGGGGAGCTGTTTTTT. This codes for CATSRVRQGDTGELFF.

The chain employs TRBV5-4 and TRBJ2-7; TRBD2 matches 8 bases. Germline CDR1 SGHNT, CDR2 YYREEE (reference sequence). CDR3 length: 17 amino acids. The ends lost 6 bases at V and 7 bases at J; junction bases unmatched: 21. This CDR3 is CASNSGGRIVEGLEQYF. The DNA of the CDR3 is TGTGCCAGCAACTCGGGGGGGAGGATAGTGGAAGGCCTTGAGCAGTACTTC.